This T cell receptor beta chain came from a study of graft-versus-host responses after intestinal transplantation. The V and J ends lost 5 bases and 1 base respectively, with 11 bases between them. The CDR3 length is 14 residues. The germline V gene has CDR1 SGHAT and CDR2 FQNNGV. The data were produced by immunoSEQ multiplex PCR, yet TCRdb's version contains in-frame clones alone and is incomplete. The sample has 7,000 to 8,500 clones; roughly 90% are singletons. The source was PBMCs, collected 30 to 32 days after intestinal transplant. The TCR sequence derives from a human patient who received an intestinal transplant, so some T cells may come from the graft donor. This chain uses TRBV11-2 with TRBJ1-1, with D tentatively TRBD1 (5 bases). The CDR3 DNA reads TGTGCCAGCAGCGGGAGAGGGACGAACACTGAAGCTTTCTTT. Translated, it gives CASSGRGTNTEAFF.